Listed below are T cell receptor beta chains from one sample, sequenced in a study of OX40 agonist ivuxolimab in advanced cancers. Here immunoSEQ multiplex PCR was the method, and the copy in TCRdb shows in-frame clones only, minus some. Of 40,000 or so clones listed, around 89% are singletons. The sample was CD4+ or CD8+ T cells sorted from blood, taken in a trial of the OX40 agonist ivuxolimab. These receptors all come from an adult with an advanced solid tumor such as melanoma, head and neck, liver or kidney cancer. Both conserved end residues are part of each CDR3. D genes are given only for firm matches. Clone size is given for some rows only: seen once, a few or many times, or a class if the clone is expanded.

V	size	J	D	DNA	CDR3
TRBV5-4	few	TRBJ1-2	-	TGTGCCAGCAGTCAGGACAGAGCTCATGGCTACACCTTC	CASSQDRAHGYTF
TRBV6-5	-	TRBJ2-7	TRBD1	TGTGCCAGCAGTTACGCCGGGACAGGGGGAGAAGGGGTCGTCTTC	CASSYAGTGGEGVVF
TRBV7-7	-	TRBJ2-5	TRBD1	TGTGCTAGCAGCTCTGCTCCGGGACAGAAAGAGACCCAGTACTTC	CASSSAPGQKETQYF
TRBV28	-	TRBJ2-7	TRBD1	TGTGCCAGCATAATGATACAGGGGGCCGGTGAGCAGTACTTC	CASIMIQGAGEQYF
TRBV4-3	-	TRBJ1-4	TRBD1	TGCGCCAGCAGCCGCCGCACAGGGGACGAAAAACTGTTTTTT	CASSRRTGDEKLFF
TRBV25-1	-	TRBJ1-1	-	TGTGCCAGCAGTTCCCCGACAGGGAACACTGAAGCTTTCTTT	CASSSPTGNTEAFF
TRBV4-2	-	TRBJ1-6	-	TGTGCCAGCAGCCAAGCTGGTTGGTCACCCCTCCACTTT	CASSQAGWSPLHF
TRBV9	-	TRBJ2-1	TRBD2	TGTGCCAGCAGCCGAGGGGCTCTAGCGGGGAGTAATGAGCAGTTCTTC	CASSRGALAGSNEQFF
TRBV5-4	once	TRBJ2-3	TRBD2	TGTGCCAGCAGCTTGCCGCTAGCGGGGGGCTATAGCACAGATACGCAGTATTTT	CASSLPLAGGYSTDTQYF
TRBV7-2	-	TRBJ2-7	-	TGTGCCAGCAGCTTAGGGTACTCCTACGAGCAGTACTTC	CASSLGYSYEQYF
TRBV6-6	-	TRBJ1-3	-	TGTGCCAGCAGTTACTCGCAGAGCTCTGGAAACACCATATATTTT	CASSYSQSSGNTIYF